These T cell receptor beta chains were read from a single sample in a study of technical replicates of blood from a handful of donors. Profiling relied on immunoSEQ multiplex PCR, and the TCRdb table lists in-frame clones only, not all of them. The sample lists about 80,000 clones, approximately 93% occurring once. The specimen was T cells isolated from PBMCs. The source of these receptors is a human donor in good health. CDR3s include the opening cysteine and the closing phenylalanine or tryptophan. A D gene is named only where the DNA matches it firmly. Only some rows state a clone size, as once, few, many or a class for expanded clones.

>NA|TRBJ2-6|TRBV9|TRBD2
TGTGCCAGCAGCCCGCTTAGCGGGAGCGGTGGGGCCAACGTCCTGACTTTC
CASSPLSGSGGANVLTF
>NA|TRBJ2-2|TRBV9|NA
TGTGCCAGCAGCGTAGTTACAGGATCCACCGGGGAGCTGTTTTTT
CASSVVTGSTGELFF
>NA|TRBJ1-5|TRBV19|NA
TGTGCCAGTAGTCCCCTTAATCAGCCCCAGCATTTT
CASSPLNQPQHF
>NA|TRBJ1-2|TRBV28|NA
TGTGCCAGCAGTTACGCACAGTCTTATGGCTACACCTTC
CASSYAQSYGYTF
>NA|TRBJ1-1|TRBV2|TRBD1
TGTGCCAGCAGCGGACAGGGCGACACTGAAGCTTTCTTT
CASSGQGDTEAFF
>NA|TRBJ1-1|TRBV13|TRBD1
TGTGCCAGCAGCTTACCCCGACAGGGGGGGATAGAAGCTTTCTTT
CASSLPRQGGIEAFF
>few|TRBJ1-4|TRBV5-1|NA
TGCGCCAGCAGCTTGGCAGGAACTAATGAAAAACTGTTTTTT
CASSLAGTNEKLFF
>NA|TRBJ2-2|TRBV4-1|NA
TGCGCCAGCAGCCAAGAAGGGGTCCCAACCGGGGAGCTGTTTTTT
CASSQEGVPTGELFF
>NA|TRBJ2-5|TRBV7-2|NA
TGTGCCAGCAGCGAGAGGGAGACCCAGTACTTC
CASSERETQYF
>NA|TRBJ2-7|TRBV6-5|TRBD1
TGTGCCAGCAGTTCCCAGGGACAGGGCAAGTACGAGCAGTACTTC
CASSSQGQGKYEQYF
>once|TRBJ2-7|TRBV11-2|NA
TGTGCCAGCAGCTTATACCCAGGCGAAACCTACGAGCAGTACTTC
CASSLYPGETYEQYF
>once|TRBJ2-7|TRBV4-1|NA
TGCGCCAGCAGCCAGGCTAGTAGTCCAATTTACGAGCAGTACTTC
CASSQASSPIYEQYF
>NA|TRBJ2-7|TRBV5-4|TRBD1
TGTGCCAGCAGCTATCGGGACAGGGCATCCGAGCAGTACTTC
CASSYRDRASEQYF
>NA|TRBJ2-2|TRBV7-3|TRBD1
TGTGCCAGCAGCTTAAGGGACAGAGACACCGGGGAGCTGTTTTTT
CASSLRDRDTGELFF
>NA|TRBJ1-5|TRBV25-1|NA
TGTGCCAGCAGTGACCTTAATCAGCCCCAGCATTTT
CASSDLNQPQHF
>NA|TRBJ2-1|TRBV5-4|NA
TGTGCCAGCAGCTTGGCTAGCCAGTACAATGAGCAGTTCTTC
CASSLASQYNEQFF
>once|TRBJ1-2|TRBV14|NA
TGTGCCAGCAGCCACACAGGGACTAGCGGCTACACCTTC
CASSHTGTSGYTF
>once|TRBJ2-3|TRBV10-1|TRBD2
TGCGCCAGCAGAAGGACTAGCGGATACACAGATACGCAGTATTTT
CASRRTSGYTDTQYF
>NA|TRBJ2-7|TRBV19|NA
TGTGCCAGTAGTGCCCGGGACTGGGGGTACGAGCAGTACTTC
CASSARDWGYEQYF
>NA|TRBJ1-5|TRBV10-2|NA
TGCGCCAGCAGTGATACAGGGAAAAATCAGCCCCAGCATTTT
CASSDTGKNQPQHF
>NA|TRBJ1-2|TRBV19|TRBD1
TGTGCCAGTAGTATCGTGGGACAGGGCAACTATGGCTACACCTTC
CASSIVGQGNYGYTF
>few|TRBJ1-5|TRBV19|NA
TGTGCCACCTTGGGCAGGGCAGGTCAGCCCCAGCATTTT
CATLGRAGQPQHF
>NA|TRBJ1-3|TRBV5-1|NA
TGCGCCAGCACCTTCTCGGAGGGTTACTCTGGAAACACCATATATTTT
CASTFSEGYSGNTIYF
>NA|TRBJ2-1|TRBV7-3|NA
TGTGCCAGCAGCTCCGGGACAACTTTCTACAATGAGCAGTTCTTC
CASSSGTTFYNEQFF
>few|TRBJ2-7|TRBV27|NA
TGTGCCAGTTCCGGGGGAACCTCCTACGAGCAGTACTTC
CASSGGTSYEQYF
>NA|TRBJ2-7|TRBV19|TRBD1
TGTGCCAGTAGTAGACAGGGAACTTACGAGCAGTACTTC
CASSRQGTYEQYF
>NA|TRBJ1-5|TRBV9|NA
TGTGCCAGCAGCGAGCAGGGCAGGGTCCATCAGCCCCAGCATTTT
CASSEQGRVHQPQHF
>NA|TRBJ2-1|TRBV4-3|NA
TGCGCCAGCAGCCAAATCACTACCTACAATGAGCAGTTCTTC
CASSQITTYNEQFF
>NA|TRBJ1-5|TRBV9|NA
TGTGCCAGCAGCGCCGGGGTTAATCAGCCCCAGCATTTT
CASSAGVNQPQHF
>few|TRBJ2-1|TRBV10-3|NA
TGTGCCATCAAAGGGACTGGCTACAATGAGCAGTTCTTC
CAIKGTGYNEQFF
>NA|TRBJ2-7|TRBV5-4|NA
TGTGCCAGCAGCTTGGGCTCCGGGTTTCAGTTGGAGCAGTACTTC
CASSLGSGFQLEQYF
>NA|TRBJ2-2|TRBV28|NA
TGTGCCAGCAGCCTCGAACTAGCCCGCACCGGGGAGCTGTTTTTT
CASSLELARTGELFF
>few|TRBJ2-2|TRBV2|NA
TGTGCCAGCAGGAGATCGGCGGGTTACACCGGGGAGCTGTTTTTT
CASRRSAGYTGELFF
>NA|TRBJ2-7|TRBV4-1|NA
TGCGCCAGCAGCCAAGTGAGGGAAACCTACGAGCAGTACTTC
CASSQVRETYEQYF
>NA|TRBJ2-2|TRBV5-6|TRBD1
TGTGCCAGCAGCTCAACTACCCGGGACAGGGGGAACACCGGGGAGCTGTTTTTT
CASSSTTRDRGNTGELFF